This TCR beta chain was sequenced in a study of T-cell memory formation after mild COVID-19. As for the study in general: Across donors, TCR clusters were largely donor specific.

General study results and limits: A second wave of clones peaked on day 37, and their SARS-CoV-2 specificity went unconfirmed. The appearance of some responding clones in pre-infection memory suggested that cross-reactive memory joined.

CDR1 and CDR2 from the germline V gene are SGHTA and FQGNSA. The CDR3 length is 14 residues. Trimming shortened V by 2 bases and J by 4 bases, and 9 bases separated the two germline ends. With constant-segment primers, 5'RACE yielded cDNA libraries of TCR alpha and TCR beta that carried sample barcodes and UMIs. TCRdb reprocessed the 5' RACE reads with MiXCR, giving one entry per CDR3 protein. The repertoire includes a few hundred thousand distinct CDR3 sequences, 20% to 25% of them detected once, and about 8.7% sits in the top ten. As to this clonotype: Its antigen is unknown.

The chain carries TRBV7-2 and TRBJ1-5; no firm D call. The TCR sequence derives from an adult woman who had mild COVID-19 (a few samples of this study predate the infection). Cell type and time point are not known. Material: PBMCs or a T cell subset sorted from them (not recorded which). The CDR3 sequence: CASSLLGPNQPQHF. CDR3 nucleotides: TGTGCCAGCAGCTTATTAGGCCCAAATCAGCCCCAGCATTTT. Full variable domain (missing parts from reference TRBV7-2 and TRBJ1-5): GAGVSQSPSNKVTEKGKDVELRCDPISGHTALYWYRQSLGQGLEFLIYFQGNSAPDKSGLPSDRFSAERTGGSVSTLTIQRTQQEDSAVYLCASSLLGPNQPQHFGDGTRLSIL.